This T cell receptor beta chain was identified during a study of T cell repertoires in cytomegalovirus infection. TCRdb re-analysed the reads in MiXCR, keeping a single row per CDR3 protein. Of 650,000 to 900,000 distinct CDR3 sequences in the sample, approximately 32% were seen once. Per the germline V gene, CDR1 is LNHDA and CDR2 is SQIVND (reference sequence). Trimming removed 4 bases from V and 2 bases from J, with 11 bases in between. CDR3 length equals 14 residues. As for this clonotype: Its antigen is undetermined.

This sample comprised cultured CD8+ T cells from PBMCs, obtained from culture after CMV antigen stimulation. The chain carries TRBV19 and TRBJ1-1; the D gene is possibly TRBD1 (5 bases). The source of this sequence is a human donor in good health (CMV status not recorded). Some clones in this sample may be carry-over from other donors' samples. The CDR3 DNA reads TGTGCCAGTAGTAAGGCAGGGACTAACACTGAAGCTTTCTTT. Amino acids: CASSKAGTNTEAFF.